The 7 T cell receptor beta chains below all came from one sample that was sequenced in a study of OX40 agonist ivuxolimab in advanced cancers. Only in-frame clones appear in the TCRdb table, and some are missing; sequencing was by immunoSEQ multiplex PCR. The data hold more than 45,000 clones, with more than 70% observed a single time. The source material was CD4+ or CD8+ T cells sorted from blood, sampled in a trial of the OX40 agonist ivuxolimab. These receptors all stem from an adult with an advanced solid tumor such as melanoma, head and neck, liver or kidney cancer.

This clone showed up just a few times. This chain uses TRBV19 with TRBJ1-1; possibly TRBD1 for D (5 bases). In germline, CDR1 is LNHDA, CDR2 SQIVND (reference sequence). Trimming pared 5 bases from V and 6 bases from J, leaving 13 bases between. The CDR3 has 13 amino acids. CDR3 in DNA: TGTGCCAGTAGTCAGAGGGGAGCCGCTGAAGCTTTCTTT. It specifies CASSQRGAAEAFF.

The J gene is TRBJ2-3, the V gene TRBV18; 7 positions agree with TRBD1. Germline V gene lookup returns CDR1 KGHSH and CDR2 LQKENI. This CDR3 has 13 amino acids. V lost 5 bases to trimming and J lost 3 bases; unmatched junction nucleotides: 2. CDR3 coding DNA: TGTGCCAGCTCATCAGGGGGTACAGATACGCAGTATTTT. It translates to CASSSGGTDTQYF.

V is TRBV7-9 and J is TRBJ1-3; no clear D. The germline gives CDR1 SEHNR, CDR2 FQNEAQ (reference sequence). CDR3 length equals 14 residues. The CDR3 protein is CGFFAGSSGNTIYF. The DNA for the CDR3 is TGTGGATTCTTCGCAGGCTCCTCTGGAAACACCATATATTTT.

The rearrangement uses TRBV19 and TRBJ2-5; the D call may be TRBD1 or TRBD2 (6 bases each). The V end lost 5 bases, the J end lost 2 bases, and 15 bases lay between the germline ends. Germline V gives CDR1 LNHDA, CDR2 SQIVND (reference sequence). The CDR3 extends over 15 amino acids. The CDR3 spells CASSPPGAVQETQYF. Written as DNA, the CDR3 is TGTGCCAGTAGTCCCCCGGGGGCGGTTCAAGAGACCCAGTACTTC.

V usage is TRBV6-6 and J usage is TRBJ2-3; 8 bases map to TRBD1. CDR1 and CDR2 (germline): MNHNY, SVGAGI (reference sequence). With 7 bases clipped from V and 4 bases from J, the junction kept 10 bases outside the gene matches. The CDR3 is 15 residues long. CDR3 in DNA: TGTGCCAGCACCCTACAGGGGGTCTTGGCAGATACGCAGTATTTT. Protein: CASTLQGVLADTQYF.

Worth noting for this clone: The same CDR3 is also encoded by other DNA sequences in this sample. The J gene is TRBJ2-5, the V gene TRBV5-1; TRBD1 is a possible D gene (5 bases). The CDR3 has 13 residues. In germline, CDR1 is SGHRS, CDR2 YFSETQ. Trimming took off 4 bases at V and 4 bases at J, with 11 bases between the two ends. The CDR3 region has the DNA TGCGCCAGCAGCCCGGGCCAGGGAGAGACCCAGTACTTC. It is translated as CASSPGQGETQYF.

On this clone: The same CDR3 can be traced to other DNA sequences in this sample. This rearrangement joins TRBV30 to TRBJ2-5, with D uncertain. The CDR3 is made up of 10 amino acids. CDR1 GTSNPN and CDR2 SVGIG come from the germline V gene (reference sequence). V was clipped by 5 bases and J by 5 bases, with 6 bases between them. This CDR3 reads CAWAQETQYF. The CDR3 nucleotides read TGTGCCTGGGCCCAGGAGACCCAGTACTTC.